Listed below are T cell receptor beta chains from one sample, sequenced in a study of cytomegalovirus exposure and HLA in healthy donors. Generated by immunoSEQ multiplex PCR, the TCRdb table keeps only in-frame clones and is missing some. The table has over 75,000 clones, 67% seen once. Sample: PBMCs. The receptors were sampled from a man between 25 and 39 years old in good health and CMV-seronegative. Each CDR3 is given with its conserved first and last residue. Expanded clones get a size class; other rows say once, few or many, or leave the size out.

19	TRBV10-1	TRBJ1-3	.	CASSESGLDRGCSGNTIYF
16	TRBV4-2	TRBJ2-1	.	CASSQEGIAGFNEQFF
14	TRBV9	TRBJ2-7	.	CASSAGSIPYEQYF
13	TRBV11-3	TRBJ1-1	.	CASSLNRNTEAFF
15	TRBV5-1	TRBJ2-3	.	CAMRLAGDLTDTQYF
13	TRBV2	TRBJ1-1	.	CASSGISNTEAFF
16	TRBV4-1	TRBJ2-5	.	CASSQEGLAGEETQYF
16	TRBV30	TRBJ2-1	.	CAWRETGTGVYNEQFF
15	TRBV13	TRBJ1-1	.	CASSLGDVHYTEAFF
12	TRBV5-1	TRBJ2-7	few	CASSWAGDEQYF
13	TRBV29-1	TRBJ1-2	few	CSIRGGTNYGYTF
14	TRBV30	TRBJ1-5	.	CAWSRTGKSGRQHF
15	TRBV4-1	TRBJ1-6	few	CASSQDQGAWPPLHF
14	TRBV30	TRBJ1-4	once	CAWSVGTGPEKLFF
15	TRBV2	TRBJ1-1	.	CASRMTDEGDTEAFF
14	TRBV5-8	TRBJ2-7	once	CASSFSRESYEQYF
11	TRBV5-3	TRBJ1-5	few	CARSPNQPQHF
12	TRBV11-1	TRBJ2-7	few	CASSHRDHEQYF
14	TRBV28	TRBJ2-5	.	CASGGGSEGETQYF
13	TRBV10-3	TRBJ2-7	.	CATAGGGNNEQYF
15	TRBV7-7	TRBJ2-3	few	CASSQTSGPTDTQYF
14	TRBV11-2	TRBJ2-5	.	CASSFTSGGSTQYF
15	TRBV15	TRBJ2-1	.	CATSGGGDSYNEQFF
11	TRBV10-3	TRBJ2-1	few	CAISALNEQFF
18	TRBV27	TRBJ1-4	.	CASSPGLGQALLEEKLFF
15	TRBV6-5	TRBJ1-1	.	CASSRVAGGNAEAFF
17	TRBV5-1	TRBJ2-2	.	CASSLGGLAMVTGELFF
18	TRBV2	TRBJ1-4	.	CASKPEAIYAIANEKLFF
14	TRBV27	TRBJ1-4	few	CASRGTGLGEKLFF
16	TRBV5-1	TRBJ1-3	.	CASSSQGVNSGNTIYF
15	TRBV4-1	TRBJ1-5	once	CASSQEGGGNWLQHF
13	TRBV19	TRBJ2-7	.	CASRKNPRDEQYF
14	TRBV6-5	TRBJ2-3	once	CASSYSRLSDTQYF
11	TRBV29-1	TRBJ1-1	.	CSAEANTEAFF
15	TRBV7-3	TRBJ1-2	.	CASSFLLDRDYGYTF
14	TRBV12-5	TRBJ1-1	.	CASGLWPMNTEAFF
17	TRBV5-1	TRBJ2-1	.	CASSLVFRGQSYNEQFF
14	TRBV5-1	TRBJ1-1	.	CASSAGTANTEAFF
14	TRBV6-5	TRBJ1-5	.	CASGQGASNQPQHF
10	TRBV27	TRBJ1-1	.	CACGRTEAFF
14	TRBV2	TRBJ1-5	.	CASSVSTVRQPQHF
13	TRBV6-6	TRBJ1-1	few	CASSSRSPGEAFF
14	TRBV5-1	TRBJ2-7	.	CASSWGQGPYEQYF
15	TRBV13	TRBJ2-7	.	CSSSTTGTNSYEQYF
14	TRBV6-5	TRBJ2-7	.	CASSYSNEGYEQYF
16	TRBV5-1	TRBJ2-3	.	CASSPLAGGITDTQYF
18	TRBV9	TRBJ1-1	.	CASSERESWGQRLAEAFF
15	TRBV7-3	TRBJ1-1	.	CASSATPGGNTEAFF
16	TRBV4-1	TRBJ2-1	.	CASNRQGSLRYNEQFF
14	TRBV10-3	TRBJ2-1	.	CAISGGTDLNEQFF
16	TRBV18	TRBJ2-7	.	CASSPPGLAEPYEQYF
14	TRBV6-5	TRBJ2-5	.	CASRTARDQETQYF